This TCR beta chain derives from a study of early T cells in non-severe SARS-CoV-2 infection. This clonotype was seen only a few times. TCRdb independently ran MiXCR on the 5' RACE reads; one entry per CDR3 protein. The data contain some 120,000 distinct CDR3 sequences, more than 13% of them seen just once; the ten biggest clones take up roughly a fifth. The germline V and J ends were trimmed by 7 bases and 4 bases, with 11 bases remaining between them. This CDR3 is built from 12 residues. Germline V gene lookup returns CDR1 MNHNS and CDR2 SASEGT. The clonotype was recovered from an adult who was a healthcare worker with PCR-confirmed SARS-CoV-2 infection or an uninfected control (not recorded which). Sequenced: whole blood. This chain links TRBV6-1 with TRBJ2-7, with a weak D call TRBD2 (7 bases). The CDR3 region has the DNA TGTGCCAGCATTGCGGGGGCTTACGAGCAGTACTTC. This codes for CASIAGAYEQYF.